A single sample is the source of the 22 T cell receptor beta chains below, sequenced in a study of Graves' ophthalmopathy and Graves' hyperthyroidism. CDR3 regions of TCR beta were amplified from RNA transcripts. A first-round RT-PCR used HTBI primers, followed by a second-round multiplex PCR. One entry per CDR3 protein, called by TCRdb with MiXCR from the multiplex PCR reads. The sample shows about 640,000 distinct CDR3 sequences, under 50% of them seen only once. The sample comprised peripheral blood. The receptors were gathered from an adult man with Graves' ophthalmopathy.

V usage is TRBV29-1 and J usage is TRBJ1-5, with D unresolved. Trimming stripped 8 bases from V and 4 bases from J, with 9 bases between. The CDR3 covers 11 residues. Per germline, CDR1 SQVTM and CDR2 ANQGSEA. CDR3 loop: CSSGLNQPQHF. For the CDR3, the DNA is TGCAGCTCCGGGTTAAATCAGCCCCAGCATTTT.

The chain combines TRBV25-1 with TRBJ1-2; tentative D call: TRBD1 (6 bases). Germline CDR1 is MGHDK and CDR2 is SYGVNS. The CDR3 length is 15 residues. With 4 bases removed from V and 1 base from J, the gap between germline ends came to 13 bases. Here the CDR3 DNA reads TGTGCCAGCAGTGCCCCGGGACATGATAACTATGGCTACACCTTC. Protein sequence: CASSAPGHDNYGYTF.

This sequence joins TRBV14 and TRBJ1-1; tentative D call: TRBD1 (5 bases). Germline CDR1 and CDR2: SGHDN and FVKESK. The V end was cut by 1 base, the J end by 6 bases, with 15 bases between. The length of the CDR3 is 15 residues. CDR3 protein: CASSQVGVWRSEAFF. In nucleotides, the CDR3 is TGTGCCAGCAGCCAAGTGGGGGTATGGAGGTCTGAAGCTTTCTTT.

This clonotype occurred many times. The J gene is TRBJ1-2, the V gene TRBV12-3 or TRBV12-4, with TRBD1 as a possible D gene (5 bases). V was trimmed by 2 bases and J by 4 bases, leaving 11 bases between them. This CDR3 has 14 amino acids. The CDR3 spells CASSLTDGAYGYTF. The CDR3, as DNA: TGTGCCAGCAGTTTAACCGACGGGGCCTATGGCTACACCTTC.

This clonotype has a single count. V and J are TRBV24-1 and TRBJ2-6, with D possibly being TRBD1 (6 bases). The CDR3 is 20 amino acids. Per germline, CDR1 KGHDR and CDR2 SFDVKD. V was pared by 3 bases and J by 0 bases, with 20 bases between. The CDR3 protein is CATSDRAADRESSGANVLTF. Here the CDR3 DNA reads TGTGCCACCAGTGATAGGGCCGCGGACAGAGAAAGCTCTGGGGCCAACGTCCTGACTTTC.

V and J are TRBV6-2 or TRBV6-3 and TRBJ2-5; perhaps TRBD1 as D (5 bases). Trimming stripped 6 bases from V and 3 bases from J, with 17 bases between. Germline V gives CDR1 MNHEY, CDR2 SVGEGT. The CDR3 covers 15 residues. The CDR3 nucleotides are TGTGCCAGCAGCCTAAGCCGACAGTTTAAAGAGACCCAGTACTTC. Amino acids: CASSLSRQFKETQYF.

The chain uses TRBV10-3 and TRBJ1-1; D ambiguous. CDR1 and CDR2 (germline): ENHRY, SYGVKD. Trimming cost V 6 bases and J 3 bases, with 8 bases left between them. This CDR3 is built from 12 residues. CDR3 amino acids: CAIRTEDTEAFF. The CDR3 nucleotides are TGTGCCATCAGAACCGAGGACACTGAAGCTTTCTTT.

The genes are TRBV29-1 and TRBJ2-5, with D tentatively TRBD1 (5 bases). Matching the DNA end better, TRBJ2-1 makes the J call doubtful. CDR1 and CDR2 from the germline V gene are SQVTM and ANQGSEA. The CDR3 contains 11 residues. CDR3 protein: CSVGHLNEQFF. The CDR3 nucleotides are TGCAGCGTCGGACATTTGAATGAGCAGTTCTTC.

The genes are TRBV7-8 and TRBJ2-5; TRBD2 matches at 7 bases. The length of the CDR3 is 16 residues. V was pared by 2 bases and J by 5 bases, with 11 bases of the junction left unmatched. The germline V gene encodes CDR1 SGHVS and CDR2 FQNEAQ. The CDR3 nucleotides read TGTGCCAGCAGCTTACAGGGAGCGGGGCGTCGGGAGACCCAGTACTTC. Translation: CASSLQGAGRRETQYF.

The chain carries TRBV10-3 and TRBJ1-2; weak D call: TRBD1 (5 bases). The V gene's germline CDR1 is ENHRY and CDR2 SYGVKD. There are 18 residues in the CDR3. Trimming cost V 10 bases and J 0 bases, with 27 bases left between them. CDR3 residues: CASSLLRTPLTANYGYTF. DNA of the CDR3: TGTGCCAGCAGCCTCCTTAGGACACCTCTCACTGCTAACTATGGCTACACCTTC.

The V and J genes are TRBV19 and TRBJ1-5; TRBD1 agrees at 8 bases. The ends lost 3 bases at V and 7 bases at J; junction bases unmatched: 5. Germline values: CDR1 LNHDA, CDR2 SQIVND (reference sequence). This CDR3 has 14 amino acids. As DNA, the CDR3 is TGTGCCAGTAGTATGTGGACAGGGAACCAGCCCCAGCATTTT. Its translation: CASSMWTGNQPQHF.

This clonotype was detected ten times or more. The chain combines TRBV7-8 with TRBJ1-4, with 9 positions matching TRBD1. J lost 5 bases, V lost 6 bases, and 7 bases had no gene match. There are 15 residues in the CDR3. Germline CDR1 SGHVS, CDR2 FQNEAQ. The CDR3: CASRLPGTGNEKLFF. The CDR3 region has the DNA TGTGCCAGCAGATTACCCGGGACAGGGAATGAAAAACTGTTTTTT.

The V gene is TRBV10-3, the J gene TRBJ2-5, with 7 bases fitting TRBD1. From germline, CDR1 is ENHRY and CDR2 SYGVKD. The V and J ends lost 4 bases and 1 base, in that order; junction bases with no gene match: 3. This CDR3 contains 14 residues. CDR3 DNA: TGTGCCATCAGTGGGGGACAGTCCCAAGAGACCCAGTACTTC. Amino acid sequence: CAISGGQSQETQYF.

This clonotype was detected once. A much larger clone lies one base from this, so it may be a read error. V gene TRBV2 combines with J gene TRBJ2-7, with TRBD2 as a possible D gene (6 bases). Germline V gene data show CDR1 as SNHLY and CDR2 as FYNNEI. Trimming left V 8 bases short and J 7 bases short, with 21 bases between. This CDR3 has 14 residues. This CDR3 reads CASGTGLSYNEQYF. CDR3 nucleotide sequence: TGTGCCAGCGGAACGGGACTCTCCTACAATGAGCAGTACTTC.

This clonotype was seen ten or more times. The V call is TRBV5-5, the J call TRBJ1-5; D is unclear. The V end lost 4 bases, the J end lost 0 bases, and 11 bases lay between the germline ends. Germline CDR1 is SGHKS and CDR2 is YYEKEE (reference sequence). The CDR3 contains 15 residues. The CDR3 DNA reads as TGTGCCAGCAGCCTGACGACGTATAGCAATCAGCCCCAGCATTTT. It translates to CASSLTTYSNQPQHF. The full variable domain, rest sourced from reference TRBV5-5 and TRBJ1-5, is DAGVTQSPTHLIKTRGQQVTLRCSPISGHKSVSWYQQVLGQGPQFIFQYYEKEERGRGNFPDRFSARQFPNYSSELNVNALLLGDSALYLCASSLTTYSNQPQHFGDGTRLSIL.

The CDR3 DNA reads as TGTGCCATCAGCAGGCGCGGGGCGACCTACGAGCAGTACTTC. It specifies CAISRRGATYEQYF. The chain couples TRBV10-3 to TRBJ2-7; weak D call: TRBD2 (6 bases). The germline CDR1 and CDR2 sequences are ENHRY and SYGVKD. The CDR3 contains 14 residues. Trimming shortened V by 6 bases and J by 2 bases, and 14 bases separated the two germline ends.

J is TRBJ1-1 and V is TRBV12-3 or TRBV12-4; 11 nucleotides align to TRBD1. The V gene end was trimmed by 5 bases and the J gene end by 5 bases; junction bases not matched to a gene: 13. The CDR3 has 17 residues. The CDR3 protein is CASSESVLGTGGTEAFF. Written as DNA, the CDR3 is TGTGCCAGCAGTGAATCGGTCTTGGGGACAGGGGGGACTGAAGCTTTCTTT.

This clonotype was picked up a small number of times. The chain carries TRBV27 and TRBJ1-2, with TRBD1 identical over 7 bases. The V segment lost 6 bases and the J segment 8 bases; nucleotides outside the gene matches: 9. CDR1 MNHEY and CDR2 SMNVEV come from the germline V gene (reference sequence). This CDR3 contains 13 residues. CDR3 DNA: TGTGCCAGCAGAGGGACAGAAGTATCCGGCTACACCTTC. Protein product: CASRGTEVSGYTF.

Ten or more counts support this clonotype. V and J are TRBV7-8 and TRBJ1-4; 10 bases are a match to TRBD1. This CDR3 has 15 amino acids. Germline V lookup: CDR1 SGHVS, CDR2 FQNEAQ. V lost 4 bases to trimming and J lost 7 bases; unmatched junction nucleotides: 6. The CDR3: CASSSTGGEGEKLFF. The DNA for the CDR3 is TGTGCCAGCAGCTCGACAGGGGGCGAGGGTGAAAAACTGTTTTTT.

This clonotype came up many times. This chain links TRBV7-8 with TRBJ1-3; D may be TRBD1 (6 bases). Germline V CDR1 and CDR2: SGHVS, FQNEAQ. V lost 5 bases, J lost 4 bases, and 15 bases lay in between. This CDR3 spans 15 amino acids. The CDR3: CASSPQGQAGNTIYF. The CDR3, as DNA: TGTGCCAGCAGCCCACAGGGCCAGGCGGGAAACACCATATATTTT. Supplemented by reference TRBV7-8 and TRBJ1-3, the full variable domain reads GAGVSQSPRYKVAKRGQDVALRCDPISGHVSLFWYQQALGQGPEFLTYFQNEAQLDKSGLPSDRFFAERPEGSVSTLKIQRTQQEDSAVYLCASSPQGQAGNTIYFGEGSWLTVV.

This clonotype occurred a few times. The chain couples TRBV29-1 to TRBJ2-7; D gene unclear. The J call may be in error: the DNA end matches TRBJ2-1 better. Germline CDR1 SQVTM, CDR2 ANQGSEA. The CDR3 consists of 11 residues. The CDR3 sequence is CSVEDLGEQFF. The CDR3 nucleotides are TGCAGCGTTGAAGATCTAGGGGAGCAGTTCTTC.

This CDR3 is CASSLYPGGYGYTF. The CDR3 bases are TGTGCCAGCAGCTTGTATCCAGGCGGCTATGGCTACACCTTC. This chain connects TRBV5-8 to TRBJ1-2; D uncertain. The CDR3 is 14 residues long. Per the germline V gene, CDR1 is SGHTS and CDR2 is YDEGEE. Trimming left V 1 base short and J 4 bases short, with 11 bases between.